This is a list of T cell receptor beta chains from one sample in a study of T cell changes during pregnancy in multiple sclerosis. Generated by immunoSEQ multiplex PCR, the TCRdb table keeps only in-frame clones and is missing some. The table shows 50,000 to 75,000 clones, with roughly nine tenths occurring only once. Source: peripheral blood, taken in the first trimester of pregnancy. The receptors derive from a female donor in good health, enrolled as a control in a pregnancy study. Both conserved end residues are part of each CDR3. Fields, in order: clone size, V gene, D gene, J gene, CDR3 DNA, CDR3 protein. D genes are given only for firm matches. Clone size, where shown, is once, few, many, or a class for clones that have expanded.

>NA|TRBV7-9|NA|TRBJ1-2
TGTGCCAGCAGCTTAGTCTCCCTGTTCGGCTACACCTTC
CASSLVSLFGYTF
>NA|TRBV28|NA|TRBJ1-2
TGTGCCAGCAGTTTAGGATTTGGGAGTGGATACTATGGCTACACCTTC
CASSLGFGSGYYGYTF
>NA|TRBV4-2|TRBD2|TRBJ2-1
TGTGCCAGCAGTCAAGCAGCTAGCGGGAGGGACGCGTTCTTC
CASSQAASGRDAFF
>NA|TRBV7-8|TRBD2|TRBJ2-3
TGTGCCAGCAGCTCGAGCCGGACTAGACAAGTTACAGATACGCAGTATTTT
CASSSSRTRQVTDTQYF
>NA|TRBV10-2|NA|TRBJ1-1
TGCGCCAGCTTGGCGAACACTGAAGCTTTCTTT
CASLANTEAFF
>NA|TRBV4-1|NA|TRBJ2-1
TGCGCCAGCAGCCAAAACTCTCAAGCGGCCTCCTACAATGAGCAGTTCTTC
CASSQNSQAASYNEQFF
>once|TRBV11-2|NA|TRBJ2-3
TGTGCCAGCCTCAGCGCTGGAGTGGAAACAGATACGCAGTATTTT
CASLSAGVETDTQYF
>NA|TRBV18|NA|TRBJ2-7
TGTGCCAGCTCACCCTCGCAAAGCTATTACGAGCAGTACTTC
CASSPSQSYYEQYF
>NA|TRBV15|TRBD1|TRBJ1-5
TGTGCCACCAGCAGATCGGGACAGTCGAATCAGCCCCAGCATTTT
CATSRSGQSNQPQHF
>NA|TRBV7-3|NA|TRBJ2-7
TGTGCCAGCAGCTTAATCGGGGGGCAAAACGAGCAGTACTTC
CASSLIGGQNEQYF
>NA|TRBV9|TRBD1|TRBJ2-7
TGTGCCAGCAGCGTAGAGGGCCAGGGGGTGTACGAGCAGTACTTC
CASSVEGQGVYEQYF
>NA|TRBV11-2|TRBD2|TRBJ2-2
TGTGCCAGCAGCTTACTAGCGGGGGGGCACACCGGGGAGCTGTTTTTT
CASSLLAGGHTGELFF
>few|TRBV18|NA|TRBJ1-1
TGTGCCAGCTCACTACACGAGGGTGCTGAAGCTTTCTTT
CASSLHEGAEAFF
>NA|TRBV7-9|TRBD1|TRBJ1-2
TGTGCCAGCAGCGCAAGACAGGGGGATGGCTACACCTTC
CASSARQGDGYTF
>few|TRBV4-1|TRBD1|TRBJ1-1
TGCGCCAGCAGCCAGGTCCAGGGGGCGCGGGGCACTGAAGCTTTCTTT
CASSQVQGARGTEAFF
>NA|TRBV21-1|NA|TRBJ1-2
TGTGCCAGCAGCGCCTTACAGAACTATGGCTACACCTTC
CASSALQNYGYTF
>NA|TRBV6-1|TRBD2|TRBJ2-2
TGTGCCAGCAGTGAACGCGGGGGGGCGAACACCGGGGAGCTGTTTTTT
CASSERGGANTGELFF
>NA|TRBV30|NA|TRBJ1-5
TGTGCCTGGAGTTCCCTAAACGAGATGCCCCAGCATTTT
CAWSSLNEMPQHF